A selection of T cell receptor beta chains follows, all from one sample in a study of T cells in localized non-small cell lung cancer. Here immunoSEQ multiplex PCR was the method, and the copy in TCRdb shows in-frame clones only, minus some. This sample carries 30,000 to 35,000 clones, roughly nine tenths of them seen once, and the ten largest clones take around 2.9%. The sequenced sample was peripheral blood, obtained before any cancer treatment. Receptors were obtained from a female donor at least 60 years old with stage I lung adenocarcinoma. The CDR3 runs from the conserved cysteine through the conserved F or W. D genes are given only for firm matches. The listing skips clone size in some rows; elsewhere it reads once, few, many or a size class.

TRBV7-2,TRBJ2-3,.,TRBD2,CASSLVSGGFTDTQYF,TGTGCCAGCAGCTTAGTTAGCGGGGGTTTCACAGATACGCAGTATTTT
TRBV27,TRBJ2-7,.,TRBD1,CASSFKFLPGGSYEQYF,TGTGCCAGCAGTTTTAAGTTCCTTCCAGGGGGCTCCTACGAGCAGTACTTC
TRBV7-3,TRBJ1-1,once,.,CASSSSSDSEAFF,TGTGCCAGCAGCTCCTCCTCCGACAGTGAAGCTTTCTTT
TRBV5-4,TRBJ2-5,.,TRBD2,CASSPPLAVEKTQYF,TGTGCCAGCAGCCCGCCCCTAGCGGTAGAGAAGACCCAGTACTTC
TRBV9,TRBJ2-1,.,TRBD2,CASSPRLAEYNEQFF,TGTGCCAGCAGCCCCAGGCTAGCGGAATACAATGAGCAGTTCTTC
TRBV28,TRBJ2-3,.,.,CAKKVGAGTDTQYF,TGTGCCAAAAAGGTGGGAGCCGGCACAGATACGCAGTATTTT
TRBV4-1,TRBJ2-7,.,.,CASSQDWRGEQYF,TGCGCCAGCAGCCAAGATTGGAGGGGCGAGCAGTACTTC
TRBV19,TRBJ2-6,.,.,CASSPGDTAGANVLTF,TGTGCCAGTAGTCCAGGGGACACGGCTGGGGCCAACGTCCTGACTTTC
TRBV7-6,TRBJ2-7,.,TRBD1,CASSLVSGGIYEQYF,TGTGCCAGCAGCTTAGTTTCAGGGGGCATTTACGAGCAGTACTTC
TRBV10-1,TRBJ2-7,few,.,CASSDQSEQYF,TGCGCCAGCAGTGACCAGTCCGAGCAGTACTTC
TRBV7-6,TRBJ2-5,.,TRBD2,CASSSAGGETQYF,TGTGCCAGCAGCTCAGCGGGGGGGGAGACCCAGTACTTC
TRBV9,TRBJ2-1,.,TRBD1,CASSRDSTYNEQFF,TGTGCCAGCAGCCGGGACAGTACCTACAATGAGCAGTTCTTC
TRBV30,TRBJ1-1,.,.,CAENRQLTMNTEAFF,TGTGCCGAAAATCGACAGCTAACCATGAACACTGAAGCTTTCTTT
TRBV15,TRBJ2-5,.,.,CATSRGRGETQYF,TGTGCCACCAGCAGAGGGAGGGGGGAGACCCAGTACTTC
TRBV7-8,TRBJ2-1,.,.,CASSLNYNEQFF,TGTGCCAGCAGCCTGAACTACAATGAGCAGTTCTTC
TRBV5-6,TRBJ1-2,few,.,CASSPRGPNYGYTF,TGTGCCAGCAGCCCGCGGGGCCCTAACTATGGCTACACCTTC
TRBV4-2,TRBJ1-2,.,TRBD1,CASSQVFGQGAFDGGYTF,TGTGCCAGCAGCCAAGTTTTTGGCCAGGGGGCCTTCGACGGAGGCTACACCTTC
TRBV5-5,TRBJ2-7,.,TRBD2,CASSLGGGAGAFYEQYF,TGTGCCAGCAGCTTAGGCGGAGGAGCGGGGGCTTTCTACGAGCAGTACTTC
TRBV5-1,TRBJ2-1,once,.,CASSLETGRQFF,TGCGCCAGCAGCTTGGAAACGGGAAGGCAGTTCTTC
TRBV9,TRBJ2-1,.,TRBD2,CASSVVWSGRGDEQFF,TGTGCCAGCAGCGTAGTTTGGAGCGGGAGGGGGGATGAGCAGTTCTTC
TRBV7-9,TRBJ1-3,.,TRBD1,CASSPPGGVRHTIYF,TGTGCCAGCAGCCCCCCAGGGGGAGTTCGCCACACCATATATTTT
TRBV4-1,TRBJ1-4,.,.,CASSQDPLQGKLFF,TGCGCCAGCAGCCAAGATCCCCTGCAGGGTAAATTGTTTTTT
TRBV21-1,TRBJ1-4,.,.,CASSKGFCASGGSTNEKLFF,TGTGCCAGCAGCAAAGGTTTTTGCGCGTCAGGGGGCTCAACTAATGAAAAACTGTTTTTT
TRBV4-3,TRBJ1-1,.,.,CASSQRGHTEAFF,TGCGCCAGCAGCCAAAGAGGGCACACTGAAGCTTTCTTT
TRBV19,TRBJ2-1,.,.,CASSIEGPYNEQFF,TGTGCCAGTAGTATAGAAGGACCCTACAATGAGCAGTTCTTC
TRBV10-3,TRBJ2-3,few,.,CAIGSPGTDTQYF,TGTGCCATCGGCTCTCCGGGCACAGATACGCAGTATTTT
TRBV7-2,TRBJ1-3,.,.,CASSFVGISGNTIYF,TGTGCCAGCAGCTTTGTCGGCATCTCTGGAAACACCATATATTTT
TRBV7-2,TRBJ2-5,.,TRBD2,CASSTLAEETQYF,TGTGCCAGCAGCACACTAGCGGAAGAGACCCAGTACTTC
TRBV5-1,TRBJ2-7,.,TRBD2,CASSLVAGGEYEQYF,TGCGCCAGCAGCTTGGTAGCGGGAGGTGAATACGAGCAGTACTTC